This T cell receptor beta chain was sequenced during a study of blood T cell repertoires in COVID-19. Study at large: Researchers got acute and convalescent COVID-19 samples from the United States, Italy and Spain. Nucleic acid was either cDNA or gDNA, and it came from T cells, B-cell-depleted T cells, or PBMCs.

Source study methods: Scientists estimated how many nucleated cells there were by amplifying reference gene primers. Method: immunoSEQ multiplex PCR; TCRdb's copy keeps in-frame clones and lacks some. The DNA gave D and trimming, while V, J and clone size come from that table. Altogether 170,000 or so clones are present, 84% being singletons, with the ten largest covering over 12%. CDR3 length equals 12 residues. Germline V gives CDR1 MNHNY, CDR2 SVGAGI (reference sequence). V was pared by 2 bases and J by 11 bases, with 5 bases of the junction left unmatched. This sequence originates from a young man with active or convalescent COVID-19. V and J are TRBV6-6 and TRBJ1-1, with 7 bases lining up with TRBD1. Material: peripheral blood. The CDR3: CASSYETGKAFF. As DNA, the CDR3 is TGTGCCAGCAGTTACGAGACAGGGAAGGCTTTCTTT.